The sequence of this TCR beta chain was determined in a study of shared clonotypes between healthy human individuals. Losses at the gene ends were 3 bases for V and 3 bases for J; bases not matched to a gene: 3. Looked up from germline, CDR1 is SGHKS and CDR2 is YYEKEE (reference sequence). This CDR3 is 14 amino acids long. TCRdb keeps only in-frame clones here, not all; method: immunoSEQ multiplex PCR. The sample records about 380,000 clones, 96% being singletons. Whole-study findings and limits: Non-shared clonotypes had lower generation probabilities than clonotypes shared by all four sorted-subset donors.

This clone has a single count. Its antigen is currently unknown. The sequence was obtained from a man younger than 45 in good health. The sample taken for sequencing was memory CD8+ T cells sorted from blood. The subset was: CD45RO+ cells pooled with CCR7-negative TemRA cells. The chain is built from TRBV5-5 and TRBJ2-7, with TRBD2 matching over 10 bases. The CDR3 region is CASSSLAGVYEQYF. For the CDR3, the DNA is TGTGCCAGCAGCTCCCTAGCGGGAGTCTACGAGCAGTACTTC.